There are a few counts of the clone carrying this TCR beta chain. These data come from a study of T-cell memory formation after mild COVID-19. Study summary: In these data, TCR clusters were largely donor specific.

CDR1 LGHNA and CDR2 YNFKEQ come from the germline V gene. This CDR3 contains 17 residues. Trimming shortened V by 0 bases and J by 5 bases, and 16 bases separated the two germline ends. TCRdb called the 5' RACE reads again in MiXCR, with one record for every CDR3 protein. The repertoire holds 260,000 or so distinct CDR3 sequences, with approximately 15% as singletons. The sample taken for sequencing was PBMCs or a T cell subset sorted from them (not recorded which). This receptor was identified in a man between 18 and 29 years old who had mild COVID-19 (a few samples of this study predate the infection). Cell type and time point are not known. The chain combines TRBV4-2 with TRBJ2-2; TRBD2 is a possible D gene (6 bases). The CDR3 DNA reads as TGTGCCAGCAGCCAAGATCTGAACGGGGGAAGGACCGGGGAGCTGTTTTTT. Its translation is CASSQDLNGGRTGELFF.